This is a list of T cell receptor beta chains from one sample in a study of long-term antiretroviral therapy in people with HIV. The assay was immunoSEQ multiplex PCR, and TCRdb's table has in-frame clones only and misses some. The sample has more than 20,000 clones, 70% to 90% seen once. Source: unsorted PBMCs, taken about 2.6 years after starting antiretroviral therapy. These receptors all come from a man aged 40-50 years with HIV. Each CDR3 is given with its conserved first and last residue. The D gene is left open where the match is weak. The listing skips clone size in some rows; elsewhere it reads once, few, many or a size class.

d_call	j_call	v_call	clone_size	cdr3_aa	cdr3_nt
TRBD2	TRBJ2-1	TRBV4-3	once	CASSHGTTSDEQFF	TGCGCCAGCAGCCACGGGACTACCTCCGATGAGCAGTTCTTC
NA	TRBJ1-1	TRBV9	NA	CASSVEGIAGLNTEAFF	TGTGCCAGCAGCGTAGAAGGGATTGCTGGGCTGAACACTGAAGCTTTCTTT
NA	TRBJ1-5	TRBV19	once	CASSLAGIWNQPQHF	TGTGCCAGTAGCCTTGCAGGGATTTGGAATCAGCCCCAGCATTTT
NA	TRBJ1-1	TRBV18	NA	CASSTARNTEAFF	TGTGCCAGCTCAACGGCCAGGAACACTGAAGCTTTCTTT
NA	TRBJ2-3	TRBV7-2	NA	CASSLEGLVRGTDTQYF	TGTGCCAGCAGCTTAGAGGGCCTCGTCAGAGGCACAGATACGCAGTATTTT
NA	TRBJ2-5	TRBV9	NA	CASSVAGVETQYF	TGTGCCAGCAGCGTAGCGGGAGTGGAGACCCAGTACTTC
TRBD2	TRBJ2-7	TRBV7-2	once	CASSRGGVDEQYF	TGTGCCAGCAGCCGGGGGGGGGTAGACGAGCAGTACTTC
NA	TRBJ1-1	TRBV18	NA	CATRGGNLNTEAFF	TGTGCCACTAGAGGAGGGAACTTGAACACTGAAGCTTTCTTT
TRBD1	TRBJ1-2	TRBV12-5	NA	CASGPTGVGYGYTF	TGTGCTAGTGGTCCCACAGGGGTTGGCTATGGCTACACCTTC
NA	TRBJ2-1	TRBV11-2	few	CASSHTPLDWNTDEQFF	TGTGCCAGCAGCCATACCCCCTTAGACTGGAATACGGATGAGCAGTTCTTC
NA	TRBJ1-2	TRBV30	NA	CAWSVPPGNRADLGYGYTF	TGTGCCTGGAGTGTACCCCCAGGGAATCGGGCAGACCTGGGCTATGGCTACACCTTC
TRBD2	TRBJ2-7	TRBV5-5	NA	CASSPLSGAYEQYF	TGTGCCAGCAGCCCGTTGAGCGGGGCCTACGAGCAGTACTTC
NA	TRBJ1-3	TRBV5-1	NA	CASSFSQVEAAISGNTIYF	TGCGCCAGCAGCTTCTCCCAGGTGGAAGCAGCCATCTCTGGAAACACCATATATTTT
NA	TRBJ1-2	TRBV4-3	once	CASSQDYRAQHGYTF	TGCGCCAGCAGCCAAGATTACAGGGCTCAACATGGCTACACCTTC
NA	TRBJ1-1	TRBV18	NA	CASSPLTAGKGMNTEAFF	TGTGCCAGCTCACCACTGACAGCAGGGAAGGGTATGAACACTGAAGCTTTCTTT
NA	TRBJ1-3	TRBV7-5	NA	CVNQKGPGNTIYF	TGTGTCAACCAGAAGGGGCCCGGAAACACCATATATTTT
NA	TRBJ2-7	TRBV6-5	NA	CASSGPGGYSYEQYF	TGTGCCAGCAGCGGCCCTGGGGGCTACTCCTACGAGCAGTACTTC
TRBD2	TRBJ2-3	TRBV2	NA	CASSGLAGVTDTQYF	TGTGCCAGCTCCGGACTAGCGGGAGTTACAGATACGCAGTATTTT
TRBD1	TRBJ1-1	TRBV27	NA	CASRPHRTGAEAFF	TGTGCCAGCAGACCCCACCGTACAGGGGCTGAAGCTTTCTTT
TRBD1	TRBJ2-2	TRBV10-1	NA	CASSLTGDNTGELFF	TGCGCCAGCAGTTTGACAGGGGATAACACCGGGGAGCTGTTTTTT
NA	TRBJ2-7	TRBV4-3	NA	CASSPEGGVPYEQYF	TGCGCCAGCAGCCCCGAGGGCGGGGTGCCCTACGAGCAGTACTTC
TRBD1	TRBJ1-4	TRBV4-2	NA	CASSQGTGDYNEKLFF	TGTGCCAGCAGCCAAGGGACAGGGGACTATAATGAAAAACTGTTTTTT
NA	TRBJ2-7	TRBV10-3	once	CAIADSSYEQYF	TGTGCCATCGCGGACAGCTCCTACGAGCAGTACTTC
NA	TRBJ2-5	TRBV5-4	NA	CASSSRQETQYF	TGTGCCAGCAGCTCCCGCCAAGAGACCCAGTACTTC
NA	TRBJ1-2	TRBV2	NA	CASRGPDYGYTF	TGTGCCAGCAGGGGCCCGGACTATGGCTACACCTTC
TRBD2	TRBJ2-4	TRBV5-1	NA	CASSTTSGITKNIQYF	TGCGCCAGCAGCACGACTAGCGGTATAACCAAAAACATTCAGTACTTC
NA	TRBJ1-6	TRBV6-5	NA	CASSQTGTEDSPLHF	TGTGCCAGCAGTCAAACCGGGACGGAAGATTCACCCCTCCACTTT
TRBD1	TRBJ1-1	TRBV6-5	NA	CASSYPGTDQAFF	TGTGCCAGCAGTTACCCTGGGACAGACCAAGCTTTCTTT
TRBD1	TRBJ1-2	TRBV10-3	NA	CAISDPGTGYTF	TGTGCCATCAGTGATCCCGGGACAGGATACACCTTC
TRBD1	TRBJ1-5	TRBV25-1	NA	CASSHGGGPQHF	TGTGCCAGCAGCCATGGAGGGGGCCCCCAGCATTTT
NA	TRBJ1-3	TRBV5-8	NA	CASSRGSSGNTIYF	TGTGCCAGCAGCAGGGGGTCTTCGGGCAACACCATATATTTT
TRBD2	TRBJ2-1	TRBV5-1	NA	CASSLYRGGGYNEQFF	TGCGCCAGCAGCCTTTATCGGGGGGGAGGGTACAATGAGCAGTTCTTC
NA	TRBJ1-2	TRBV4-1	few	CASRQARDTNYGYTF	TGCGCCAGCAGGCAAGCCCGGGACACGAACTATGGCTACACCTTC
NA	TRBJ2-7	TRBV11-3	NA	CASSLCEQYF	TGTGCCAGCAGCTTGTGCGAGCAGTACTTC
TRBD2	TRBJ2-5	TRBV7-2	NA	CASSLGGLAGTGQETQYF	TGTGCCAGCAGCTTAGGGGGACTAGCGGGAACCGGCCAAGAGACCCAGTACTTC
TRBD2	TRBJ2-1	TRBV27	NA	CASSLSWGTSGGNEQFF	TGTGCCAGCAGCTTATCGTGGGGGACTAGCGGGGGGAATGAGCAGTTCTTC
TRBD2	TRBJ2-1	TRBV7-6	NA	CASSLTSGELGAYNEQFF	TGTGCCAGCAGCTTGACTAGCGGGGAGCTTGGGGCTTACAATGAGCAGTTCTTC
TRBD1	TRBJ2-1	TRBV28	NA	CASSLGTGSNEQFF	TGTGCCAGCAGTCTTGGGACAGGGAGCAATGAGCAGTTCTTC
TRBD2	TRBJ2-7	TRBV5-5	NA	CASSLDGGAVFYEQYF	TGTGCCAGCAGCCTAGACGGGGGGGCGGTTTTCTACGAGCAGTACTTC
TRBD1	TRBJ2-3	TRBV6-5	NA	CASSYSTGVDTQYF	TGTGCCAGCAGTTACTCTACAGGGGTTGATACGCAGTATTTT
NA	TRBJ2-5	TRBV7-9	NA	CASSLLRTGETQYF	TGTGCCAGCAGCTTACTTCGAACGGGGGAGACCCAGTACTTC
TRBD1	TRBJ2-2	TRBV13	NA	CASSWGQGVTGELFF	TGTGCCAGCAGCTGGGGACAGGGGGTCACCGGGGAGCTGTTTTTT
TRBD1	TRBJ1-2	TRBV9	NA	CASSAQGNYGYTF	TGTGCCAGCAGCGCACAGGGGAACTATGGCTACACCTTC
NA	TRBJ1-1	TRBV6-5	medium-sized	CASSYAAGPTEAFF	TGTGCCAGCAGTTACGCGGCGGGCCCCACTGAAGCTTTCTTT
NA	TRBJ1-1	TRBV28	NA	CASSFPTDMNTEAFF	TGTGCCAGCAGTTTTCCGACAGACATGAACACTGAAGCTTTCTTT
NA	TRBJ1-2	TRBV15	NA	CATSRDEDLGGYTF	TGTGCCACCAGCAGAGATGAGGATCTTGGGGGCTACACCTTC
NA	TRBJ1-2	TRBV5-6	NA	CASSLRGARGYTF	TGTGCCAGCAGCTTGAGAGGGGCGCGAGGCTACACCTTC
NA	TRBJ1-4	TRBV6-6	NA	CASSDGTGFEKLFF	TGTGCCAGCAGTGACGGTACAGGGTTTGAAAAACTGTTTTTT